Here is one T cell receptor (beta chain) with its context. Antigen: not known. Germline CDR1 reads KGHSH; CDR2 reads LQKENI. The CDR3 runs to 15 residues. The V and J ends lost 6 bases and 4 bases, in that order; junction bases with no gene match: 8. This entry comes from a study of cytomegalovirus exposure and HLA in healthy donors. Study-wide results and caveats: First-cohort TCR clusters were later found to tend to co-occur in the roughly 110 validation repertoires. TCR sequences were mostly rare, though some public TCRs occurred in many donors.

Libraries were prepared by immunoSEQ multiplex PCR; TCRdb keeps only in-frame clonotypes and omits some of them. Found here are roughly 330,000 clones, about 90% of them singletons; the top ten hold approximately 1.2%. The gene calls are TRBV18 and TRBJ1-5; 8 positions agree with TRBD1. Input material: PBMCs. This receptor was taken from a woman aged 30 to 39 in good health and CMV-seropositive. This CDR3 reads CASSPNQGANQPQHF. The CDR3 DNA follows: TGTGCCAGCTCCCCTAACCAGGGGGCTAATCAGCCCCAGCATTTT.